The TCR beta chain described here comes from a study of chemoradiotherapy in HPV16-positive cancers. CDR3 size: 14 residues. The V and J ends lost 3 bases and 4 bases respectively, with 13 bases between them. Germline lookup yields CDR1 KGHSH and CDR2 LQKENI. TCRdb keeps only in-frame clones here, not all; method: immunoSEQ multiplex PCR. The repertoire consists of approximately 12,000 clones, with 80% to 90% occurring once and the leading ten covering about 2.6%. Sequencing used blood, obtained from a patient who underwent chemoradiotherapy. V usage is TRBV18 and J usage is TRBJ2-7; no clear D gene. The source is a human donor with HPV-associated anogenital cancer. The CDR3 DNA reads as TGTGCCAGCTCACCGGCTTCAGATTTATACGAGCAGTACTTC. Protein: CASSPASDLYEQYF.